This entry concerns a single T cell receptor (beta chain). Its antigen is currently unknown. The CDR3 has 14 residues. V dropped 5 bases and J dropped 4 bases, with 11 bases sitting between them. Germline assignment: CDR1 MDHEN and CDR2 SYDVKM. The PCR contained 60 Vbeta and 13 Jbeta primers. Produced via immunoSEQ multiplex PCR; TCRdb's table is partial and in-frame only. The listing contains 70,000 or so clones. This specimen comes from a study of cytomegalovirus exposure and HLA in healthy donors. The study, taken as a whole, reports: An analysis that came later showed most CMV-associated TCR beta chains appearing HLA-restricted.

The material sequenced was PBMCs. The chain joins TRBV28 to TRBJ1-4; D is possibly TRBD1 (6 bases). This sequence originates from a female donor in good health and CMV-seropositive. The CDR3 loop is CASSLTGYNEKLFF. As DNA, the CDR3 is TGTGCCAGCAGTCTAACAGGGTATAATGAAAAACTGTTTTTT.